Below are 6 T cell receptor beta chains sequenced from a single sample in a study of cytomegalovirus exposure and HLA in healthy donors. Generated by immunoSEQ multiplex PCR, the TCRdb table keeps only in-frame clones and is missing some. The sample has 68,000 or so clones, roughly nine tenths seen once. What was sequenced was PBMCs. Receptor source: a man aged 18 to 29 in good health and CMV-seronegative.

This clone was counted between two and nine times. This rearrangement joins TRBV27 to TRBJ2-5; D may be TRBD1 (5 bases). The V end was cut by 6 bases, the J end by 0 bases, with 14 bases between. Germline CDR1 and CDR2: MNHEY and SMNVEV (reference sequence). This CDR3 contains 15 residues. CDR3 in amino acids: CASRSGFRDQETQYF. As DNA, the CDR3 is TGTGCCAGCAGATCAGGGTTCAGGGACCAAGAGACCCAGTACTTC.

The chain joins TRBV28 to TRBJ2-1; TRBD1 is a possible D gene (6 bases). CDR3 length: 14 amino acids. Germline lookup yields CDR1 MDHEN and CDR2 SYDVKM. V was cut by 6 bases and J by 9 bases, with 18 bases left in between. The CDR3 DNA reads as TGTGCCAGCAGCCAAGGGGGATGGGTCGGTGAGCAGTTCTTC. Its protein is CASSQGGWVGEQFF.

V and J are TRBV6-5 and TRBJ2-7; D unclear. Germline V gene sequence: CDR1 MNHEY, CDR2 SVGAGI. Trimming removed 5 bases from V and 1 base from J, with 12 bases in between. The CDR3 is 14 amino acids. The CDR3 reads CASSLTAESYEQYF. The CDR3 coding sequence is TGTGCCAGCAGTCTAACCGCGGAGTCCTACGAGCAGTACTTC.

This rearrangement joins TRBV29-1 to TRBJ2-7; TRBD2 agrees at 7 bases. In germline, CDR1 is SQVTM, CDR2 ANQGSEA. The CDR3 extends over 14 amino acids. V dropped 7 bases and J dropped 5; count of bases not matched to a gene: 14. CDR3 bases: TGCAGCGCCCGAGCGCGGGAGAGGGTCGACGAGCAGTACTTC. Protein sequence: CSARARERVDEQYF.

V usage is TRBV19 and J usage is TRBJ2-1; a possible D gene is TRBD1 (8 bases). The CDR3 contains 15 residues. V gave up 4 bases and J gave up 9 bases, with 19 bases separating them. CDR1 and CDR2 (germline): LNHDA, SQIVND (reference sequence). The CDR3 reads CASSKSGTTGGEQFF. The CDR3 bases are TGTGCCAGTAGTAAAAGCGGGACCACAGGGGGTGAGCAGTTCTTC.

V usage is TRBV28 and J usage is TRBJ2-7; 10 bases are a match to TRBD2. The CDR3 has 16 residues. Trimming took 5 bases from V and 0 from J; bases not matched to a gene: 7. Per the germline V gene, CDR1 is MDHEN and CDR2 is SYDVKM. This chain's CDR3 is CASSRSAGGPSYEQYF. CDR3 sequence (DNA): TGTGCCAGCAGTAGATCAGCGGGGGGGCCCTCCTACGAGCAGTACTTC.